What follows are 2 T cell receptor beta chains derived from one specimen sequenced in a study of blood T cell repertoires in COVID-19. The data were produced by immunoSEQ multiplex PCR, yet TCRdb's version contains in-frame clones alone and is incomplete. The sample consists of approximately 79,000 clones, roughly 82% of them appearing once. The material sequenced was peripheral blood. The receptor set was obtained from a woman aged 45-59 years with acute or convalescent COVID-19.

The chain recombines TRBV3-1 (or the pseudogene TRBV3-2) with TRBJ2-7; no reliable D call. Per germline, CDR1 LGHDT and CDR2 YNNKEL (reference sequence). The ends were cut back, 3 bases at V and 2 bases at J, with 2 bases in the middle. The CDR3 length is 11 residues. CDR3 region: CASSHTYEQYF. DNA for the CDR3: TGTGCCAGCAGCCATACCTACGAGCAGTACTTC.

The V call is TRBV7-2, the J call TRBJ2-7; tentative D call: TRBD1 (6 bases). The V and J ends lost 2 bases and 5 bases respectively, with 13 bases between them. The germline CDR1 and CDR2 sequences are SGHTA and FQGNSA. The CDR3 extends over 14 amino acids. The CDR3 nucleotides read TGTGCCAGCAGCTTAATCCCGGCAGGGGACGAGCAGTACTTC. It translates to CASSLIPAGDEQYF.